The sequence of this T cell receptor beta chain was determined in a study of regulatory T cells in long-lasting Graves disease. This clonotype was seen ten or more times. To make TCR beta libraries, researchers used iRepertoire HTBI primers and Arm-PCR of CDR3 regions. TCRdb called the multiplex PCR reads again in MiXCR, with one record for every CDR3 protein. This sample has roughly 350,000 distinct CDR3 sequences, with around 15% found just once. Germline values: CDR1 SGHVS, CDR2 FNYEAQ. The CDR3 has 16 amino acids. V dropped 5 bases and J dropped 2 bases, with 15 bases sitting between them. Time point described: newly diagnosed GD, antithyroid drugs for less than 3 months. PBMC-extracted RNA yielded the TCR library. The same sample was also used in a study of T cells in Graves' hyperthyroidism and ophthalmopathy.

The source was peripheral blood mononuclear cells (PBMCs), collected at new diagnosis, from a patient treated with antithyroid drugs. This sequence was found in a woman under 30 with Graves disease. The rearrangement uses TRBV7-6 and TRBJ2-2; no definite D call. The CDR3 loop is CASSPWVFANTGELFF. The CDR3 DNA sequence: TGTGCCAGCAGCCCCTGGGTCTTCGCTAACACCGGGGAGCTGTTTTTT.